The clone carrying this TCR beta chain came up a few times. The target antigen is unknown. TCR cDNA received a 3' ligated oligonucleotide that carried a UMI. RNA was extracted from less than 3 ml of whole blood of healthy adults. Reverse transcription used DNase-treated unsorted total RNA, aiming for roughly 1 to 1000 ng. These data are taken from a study of naive and memory T cell subsets. Findings and limits, study-wide: The RNA method is potentially sensitive to activation and differentiation changes.

Ligated cDNA underwent four rounds of PCR with nested alpha and beta constant region primers and SP2. For blood and skin samples, reverse transcription used TCR alpha and beta constant primers. TCRdb re-called the 5' RACE reads with MiXCR, one entry per CDR3 protein. The repertoire consists of around 56,000 distinct CDR3 sequences, with 6% to 8.5% occurring once and the leading ten covering approximately 9.7%. The germline V gene encodes CDR1 SGHTA and CDR2 FQGNSA. The CDR3 is made up of 11 amino acids. The V gene lost 6 bases and the J gene lost 12 bases, with 14 bases spanning the gap. The receptor's source is a female donor in good health. The rearrangement uses TRBV7-2 and TRBJ1-2; D is undetermined. DNA for the CDR3: TGTGCCAGCAGTCCCGGTCACAGCGACACCTTC. It translates to CASSPGHSDTF.